This T cell receptor (beta chain) was documented in a study of brain T cells in children with intractable seizures. Repertoires were generated with immunoSEQ multiplex PCR, while TCRdb's copy carries only in-frame clones and drops some. The sample contains around 44,000 clones, around nine tenths of which appear only once. CDR3 length equals 14 residues. Trimming left V 6 bases short and J 0 bases short, with 11 bases between. Germline CDR1 and CDR2: KGHSH and LQKENI. Sequenced material: peripheral blood, taken at surgery. The sequence was obtained from a girl aged 2 to 10 with tuberous sclerosis and intractable seizures. The V call is TRBV18, the J call TRBJ1-1; D is unresolved. The DNA for the CDR3 is TGTGCCAGCTCCGAGCGGTACATGAACACTGAAGCTTTCTTT. Translating gives CASSERYMNTEAFF.